This TCR beta chain comes out of a study of cytomegalovirus exposure and HLA in healthy donors. Background on the study: There were 350 to 400 genotyped donors. Of these, roughly 82% fell in the genetic ancestry cluster associated with self-reported Caucasian donors. Findings and limits, study-wide: CMV serostatus alone was available as immune exposure information.

This clone was observed once. Its antigen is not identified. Amplification used 60 Vbeta primers and 13 Jbeta primers. Repertoires were generated with immunoSEQ multiplex PCR, while TCRdb's copy carries only in-frame clones and drops some. The sample carries roughly 110,000 clones, 65% to 90% recorded once. The receptor was derived from a man between 45 and 60 years old in good health and CMV-seronegative. Sequenced sample: PBMCs.

The CDR3 reads CAWSVGGQGGTEAFF. The CDR3 region has the DNA TGTGCCTGGAGTGTAGGAGGCCAGGGAGGCACTGAAGCTTTCTTT. The gene calls are TRBV30 and TRBJ1-1; TRBD1 might be the D (5 bases). The germline gives CDR1 GTSNPN, CDR2 SVGIG (reference sequence). This CDR3 region has 15 residues. V shed 0 bases and J shed 4 bases, with 15 bases lying between them.